This T cell receptor beta chain appears in the sequencing data of a study of shared clonotypes between healthy human individuals. Study results and limitations: Generally, estimated richness proved larger in naive subsets than it did in memory subsets.

Several immunoSEQ 96-well plates shared each subset's DNA, each plate a replicate. The authors' processing: Owing to the provision of junction-only sequences devoid of quality scores by immunoSEQ, filtering differed. TCRdb's table, derived via immunoSEQ multiplex PCR, lists solely in-frame clones and lacks some. The V and J calls and clone size come from that table; D and trimming were worked out from the DNA. The table records 2 million to 3 million clones, 90% to 95% of them present only once. The V gene's germline CDR1 is SNHLY and CDR2 FYNNEI. CDR3 length: 15 residues. Trimming cost V 8 bases and J 5 bases; bases outside gene matches: 13. In regard to this clone: No antigen is known for it.

This chain links TRBV2 with TRBJ2-7; TRBD2 matches at 9 bases. This TCR derives from a man between 18 and 35 years old in good health. Some clones in this sample may be carry-over from other donors' samples. The sample was naive CD4+ T cells from PBMCs. Subset noted: CD45RA+ positively selected. The CDR3 DNA follows: TGTGCCAGCTCGAATATCTGGCTAGCGGGAAACGAGCAGTACTTC. It specifies CASSNIWLAGNEQYF.